The clone carrying this T cell receptor beta chain was counted a few times. The antigen is not known. The CDR3 spans 17 residues. CDR1 SGHVS and CDR2 FQNEAQ come from the germline V gene. V was pared by 2 bases and J by 4 bases, with 17 bases between. This specimen comes from a study of T-cell reconstitution after alpha-beta-depleted transplantation in children. Whole-study results and caveats: There were reportedly several hundred expanded graft clones from which alpha-beta T cells came about two months after transplant.

Using unique molecular identifiers, the investigators prepared the TCRbeta library. TCRdb independently ran MiXCR on the PCR reads; one entry per CDR3 protein. This table has about 98,000 distinct CDR3 sequences, around a quarter appearing once. This receptor was taken from a boy aged 2-9 years with acute lymphoblastic leukemia, due to receive a stem cell transplant. Source: PBMCs, taken before TCRalphabeta/CD19-depleted stem cell transplant. The rearrangement uses TRBV7-8 and TRBJ2-2, with D maybe TRBD2 (6 bases). The CDR3 loop reads CASSLWRSGGATGELFF. The DNA of the CDR3 is TGTGCCAGCAGCTTATGGCGTAGCGGAGGGGCCACCGGGGAGCTGTTTTTT.